The 16 T cell receptor beta chains listed next were all sequenced from one sample in a study of human T cells and chemical hapten exposure. TCRdb independently ran MiXCR on the RACE reads; one entry per CDR3 protein. The sample includes approximately 340,000 distinct CDR3 sequences, around 7% of them seen just once. Time point reported: patch test 1, 2 weeks after DPC sensitization. This sample's treatment: therapeutic diphenylcyclopropenone sensitization with weekly scalp DPC. The source was whole blood, collected in connection with sensitization to the hapten diphenylcyclopropenone (DPC). All receptors come from a woman in her late teens or twenties with alopecia areata. Some clones in this sample may be carry-over from other donors' samples.

This clonotype was seen at least ten times. The chain joins TRBV10-3 to TRBJ2-3, with D perhaps matching TRBD1 (5 bases). The CDR3 runs to 14 residues. V lost 1 base and J 2 bases, leaving 7 bases between the germline ends. Germline lookup yields CDR1 ENHRY and CDR2 SYGVKD. The CDR3 coding sequence is TGTGCCATCAGTGAGTTCAGGGTCACAGATACGCAGTATTTT. This gives the protein CAISEFRVTDTQYF.

This clonotype came up many times. This chain joins TRBV4-2 and TRBJ1-4, with D unresolved. CDR3 size: 16 residues. Germline V lookup: CDR1 LGHNA, CDR2 YNFKEQ. V dropped 1 base and J dropped 7 bases, with 16 bases sitting between them. The CDR3 loop is CASSQAEGAIGEKLFF. Written as DNA, the CDR3 is TGTGCCAGCAGCCAAGCTGAGGGAGCGATTGGTGAAAAACTGTTTTTT.

This clonotype was detected many times. The chain recombines TRBV6-5 with TRBJ1-2, with no clear D. CDR3 length: 13 residues. Germline V gives CDR1 MNHEY, CDR2 SVGAGI. Trimming pared 5 bases from V and 2 bases from J, leaving 9 bases between. CDR3 region: CASSRDVNYGYTF. The DNA of the CDR3 is TGTGCCAGCAGTCGGGATGTCAACTATGGCTACACCTTC.

In this sample, this clonotype turned up a few times. This chain uses TRBV7-2 with TRBJ2-6; D is ambiguous. The CDR3 runs to 14 residues. V dropped 11 bases and J dropped 0 bases, with 11 bases sitting between them. The germline V gene encodes CDR1 SGHTA and CDR2 FQGNSA. The CDR3 DNA reads TGTGCCCCAGCATTGAGCTCTGGGGCCAACGTCCTGACTTTC. Translation gives CAPALSSGANVLTF.

Only a few counts were recorded for this clonotype. The DNA of the CDR3 is TGTGCCAGCTCACAGCAAACAGATACGCAGTATTTT. Its protein is CASSQQTDTQYF. The gene calls are TRBV18 and TRBJ2-3, with D uncertain. The CDR3 totals 12 residues. Germline V gene data show CDR1 as KGHSH and CDR2 as LQKENI. V was clipped by 4 bases and J by 3 bases, with 5 bases between them.

Ten or more counts support this clonotype. The rearrangement links TRBV28 to TRBJ1-4; no clear D. V was shortened by 8 bases and J by 0 bases, with 4 bases between the two germline ends. In germline, CDR1 is MDHEN, CDR2 SYDVKM. The CDR3 is made up of 12 amino acids. CDR3 sequence: CASFTTNEKLFF. The CDR3 region has the DNA TGTGCCAGCTTTACAACTAATGAAAAACTGTTTTTT.

The rearrangement links TRBV5-4 to TRBJ2-3; D is undetermined. V dropped 4 bases and J dropped 1 base, with 10 bases sitting between them. Germline loops: CDR1 SGHNT, CDR2 YYREEE (reference sequence). This CDR3 contains 14 residues. CDR3: CASSHPQRTDTQYF. DNA for the CDR3: TGTGCCAGCAGCCACCCTCAGCGCACAGATACGCAGTATTTT.

V is TRBV10-3 and J is TRBJ2-7; the D gene is possibly TRBD1 (5 bases). Trimming cost V 2 bases and J 1 base, with 9 bases left between them. This CDR3 spans 14 amino acids. The V gene's germline CDR1 is ENHRY and CDR2 SYGVKD. The CDR3 here is CAISERTNSYEQYF. CDR3 DNA: TGTGCCATCAGTGAGAGGACAAATTCCTACGAGCAGTACTTC.

This clonotype was detected ten times or more. This sequence joins TRBV27 and TRBJ1-6; unclear D gene. V gave up 1 base and J gave up 3 bases, with 4 bases separating them. Germline assignment: CDR1 MNHEY and CDR2 SMNVEV (reference sequence). This CDR3 has 14 residues. CDR3 region: CASSLLGYNSPLHF. DNA of the CDR3: TGTGCCAGCAGTTTATTAGGCTATAATTCACCCCTCCACTTT.

This clonotype was detected many times. In nucleotides, the CDR3 is TGCAGTGCTAGAGACAGGGAAAATGAAAAACTGTTTTTT. Protein product: CSARDRENEKLFF. The V call is TRBV20-1, the J call TRBJ1-4; TRBD1 might be the D (5 bases). The V end was cut by 0 bases, the J end by 5 bases, with 7 bases between. CDR1 and CDR2 from the germline V gene are DFQATT and SNEGSKA (reference sequence). This CDR3 is 13 amino acids long.

In its sample, this clonotype was seen many times. The J gene is TRBJ2-3, the V gene TRBV6-1; the match to TRBD1 covers 9 bases. The germline CDR1 and CDR2 sequences are MNHNS and SASEGT. V trimming: 4 bases; J trimming: 0 bases; junction bases outside the gene matches: 2. This CDR3 contains 15 residues. This CDR3 is CASSVGQGSTDTQYF. The CDR3, as DNA: TGTGCCAGCAGTGTGGGACAGGGCAGCACAGATACGCAGTATTTT.

At least ten counts were recorded for this clonotype. The CDR3 here is CASSPGTSGGYEQYF. CDR3 bases: TGTGCCAGCAGTCCCGGGACTAGCGGGGGCTACGAGCAGTACTTC. The rearrangement joins TRBV28 to TRBJ2-7, with 14 bases matching TRBD2. CDR3 length: 15 amino acids. Germline CDR1 reads MDHEN; CDR2 reads SYDVKM. J gave up 3 bases and V 5 bases, and 3 bases lay outside the gene matches.

CDR3 sequence (DNA): TGCAGCGTTTGGACAGGGGCTGGCAATCAGCCCCAGCATTTT. Translated, it gives CSVWTGAGNQPQHF. The V and J genes are TRBV29-1 and TRBJ1-5; the match to TRBD1 covers 9 bases. Looked up from germline, CDR1 is SQVTM and CDR2 is ANQGSEA. The CDR3 length is 14 residues. J lost 2 bases, V lost 5 bases, and 4 bases had no gene match. The full variable domain, completed using reference TRBV29-1 and TRBJ1-5, is SAVISQKPSRDICQRGTSLTIQCQVDSQVTMMFWYRQQPGQSLTLIATANQGSEATYESGFVIDKFPISRPNLTFSTLTVSNMSPEDSSIYLCSVWTGAGNQPQHFGDGTRLSIL.

The rearrangement uses TRBV3-1 and TRBJ1-1; weak D call: TRBD1 (5 bases). V was pared by 5 bases and J by 5 bases, with 12 bases between. This CDR3 spans 13 amino acids. CDR1 and CDR2 from the germline V gene are LGHDT and YNNKEL (reference sequence). CDR3 coding DNA: TGTGCCAGCAGCTACCGACAGAGGACTGAAGCTTTCTTT. It translates to CASSYRQRTEAFF.

A few counts support this clonotype. The chain's CDR3 is CASSAIVSNYGYTF. In DNA, the CDR3 is TGTGCCAGCAGTGCAATCGTCTCCAACTATGGCTACACCTTC. The chain is built from TRBV2 and TRBJ1-2, with D uncertain. The V gene lost 4 bases and the J gene lost 2 bases, with 11 bases spanning the gap. Per germline, CDR1 SNHLY and CDR2 FYNNEI. The CDR3 covers 14 residues.

The sample holds many counts of this clonotype. The V gene is TRBV4-2, the J gene TRBJ2-6; possibly TRBD1 for D (5 bases). The germline V gene has CDR1 LGHNA and CDR2 YNFKEQ. The ends were cut back, 5 bases at V and 0 bases at J, with 20 bases in the middle. CDR3 length: 19 amino acids. CDR3 DNA sequence: TGTGCCAGCAGCAAGGGTGGTCCAGGGCTAAGCTCTGGGGCCAACGTCCTGACTTTC. It codes for CASSKGGPGLSSGANVLTF.